This entry describes one T cell receptor (beta chain). These data originate in a study of blood T cell repertoires in COVID-19. Turning to the study itself: Acute and convalescent COVID-19 samples came from the United States, Italy and Spain. Nucleic acid was either cDNA or gDNA, and it came from T cells, B-cell-depleted T cells, or PBMCs.

This CDR3 contains 15 residues. The germline gives CDR1 MRHNA, CDR2 SNTAGT. V was pared by 6 bases and J by 10 bases, with 10 bases of the junction left unmatched. Original analysis: The assay estimated nucleated cells by amplifying reference gene primers. Data came from immunoSEQ multiplex PCR; TCRdb stores just in-frame clones and leaves some out. V and J calls and clone size come straight from that table; D and trimming were deduced from the DNA. This table holds roughly 100,000 clones, 60% to 85% found once. The chain links TRBV6-4 to TRBJ2-1; TRBD2 aligns across 12 bases. The sequenced sample consisted of peripheral blood. This clonotype was obtained from a man aged 65-85 years with acute or convalescent COVID-19. This CDR3 is CASSRTSGAGEEQFF. DNA of the CDR3: TGTGCCAGCAGCAGGACTAGCGGGGCAGGGGAAGAGCAGTTCTTC.